This T cell receptor beta chain came from a study of cytomegalovirus exposure and HLA in healthy donors. This clone was observed a handful of times. The antigen is not known. PCR involved 60 Vbeta and 13 Jbeta primers. TCRdb's table, derived via immunoSEQ multiplex PCR, lists solely in-frame clones and lacks some. Among 150,000 to 180,000 clones listed, 70% to 85% were seen once. Study results and caveats: A few CMV-associated chains proved CMV antigen-specific in vitro. It was reportedly the case that the classifier diagnosed cytomegalovirus status with high specificity and sensitivity. The study labeled 170 or so TCR beta chains cytomegalovirus-associated.

The donors gave bone marrow, and they were healthy. CDR1 and CDR2 (germline): SGHAT, FQNNGV. Trimming cost V 0 bases and J 4 bases, with 12 bases left between them. This CDR3 contains 15 residues. What was sequenced was PBMCs. The sequence came from a man younger than 45 in good health and CMV-seronegative. This rearrangement joins TRBV11-2 to TRBJ1-2, with D possibly matching TRBD1 (5 bases). The CDR3 nucleotides read TGTGCCAGCAGCTTAGATCCCACAGGTTTCTATGGCTACACCTTC. Translating gives CASSLDPTGFYGYTF.